This TCR beta chain comes out of a study of blood T cells in healthy people across ages. Donors ranged from about 6 to 90 years old and were healthy Caucasians in Russia. RNA extraction gave at least 5.5 micrograms of total RNA per sample. It was with a sample-barcoded 5' primer and a J-beta primer mix that a second PCR of about 6 to 11 cycles was run. Each of the samples gave a minimum of 3 million paired-end reads that contained CDR3. One entry per CDR3 protein, called by TCRdb with MiXCR from the 5' RACE reads. The profile covers roughly 2 million distinct CDR3 sequences, with around half appearing a single time and around 2.1% taken by the ten largest. This clonotype has just a few counts. The receptor's source is a middle-aged woman in good health. Input material: blood.

Here the CDR3 DNA reads TGTGCCACCAGCAGAGCCGGTGGAGGCCAGCAAGCCAAAAACATTCAGTACTTC. Protein product: CATSRAGGGQQAKNIQYF. The rearrangement joins TRBV15 to TRBJ2-4; weak D call: TRBD2 (5 bases). The CDR3 runs to 18 residues. In germline, CDR1 is LNHNV, CDR2 YYDKDF (reference sequence). Between the trimmed V and J ends, which lost 1 base and 0 bases, there was a span of 16 bases.